The 8 T cell receptor beta chains listed next were all sequenced from one sample in a study of T-cell memory formation after mild COVID-19 (dated by TCRdb to the early 2020s). The library was obtained by 5' RACE. TCRdb shows the sequencer as Illumina NovaSeq 6000. Clones were called with MiXCR by TCRdb after fastp trimmed the public reads at Q25, and only in-frame beta chains were retained. Each record represents a unique CDR3 protein, reported with the most common genes and DNA among its rows. The sample yields just over 60,000 distinct CDR3 sequences; 9% to 9.5% were counted once. Of the sample, less than 1.5% falls within the top ten clones. Sequenced material: PBMCs or a T cell subset sorted from them (not recorded which). These receptors came from a young man who had mild COVID-19 (a few samples of this study predate the infection). The sample titles of this study are shuffled in the database, so cell type and time point are left out; the donor was told from shared clones.

This chain joins TRBV9 and TRBJ1-1, with 10 positions matching TRBD1. V was pared by 4 bases and J by 3 bases, with 6 bases of the junction left unmatched. The CDR3 sequence is 15 residues long. Germline assignment: CDR1 SGDLS and CDR2 YYNGEE. The DNA of the CDR3 is TGTGCCAGCAGCACCGGACAGGGGGTGGACACTGAAGCTTTCTTT. This encodes CASSTGQGVDTEAFF.

This clonotype was counted a few times. The rearrangement joins TRBV9 to TRBJ2-3; 9 bases are shared with TRBD2. Germline CDR1 is SGDLS and CDR2 is YYNGEE. The CDR3 is made up of 17 amino acids. V was clipped by 4 bases and J by 3 bases; unmatched bases: 12. CDR3 sequence reads: CASSPPPGLAGTDTQYF. The CDR3 DNA is TGTGCCAGCAGCCCTCCACCGGGACTAGCCGGTACAGATACGCAGTATTTT.

The sample holds a few counts of this clonotype. The V gene is TRBV4-1, the J gene TRBJ2-1; no clear D. CDR1 is MGHRA and CDR2 is YSYEKL in the germline V gene. V lost 6 bases, J lost 8 bases, and 11 bases lay in between. This CDR3 is 12 amino acids long. CDR3 sequence reads: CASSSRSDEQFF. The CDR3, as DNA: TGCGCCAGCAGTTCTAGATCCGATGAGCAGTTCTTC.

The J gene is TRBJ2-7, the V gene TRBV5-1; D is ambiguous. Germline V lookup: CDR1 SGHRS, CDR2 YFSETQ. CDR3 size: 11 residues. Deletions cut 0 bases from V and 6 bases from J, with 4 bases between. The DNA for the CDR3 is TGCGCCAGCAGCTTGGGGCTCGAGCAGTACTTC. Protein: CASSLGLEQYF.

This clonotype was detected a few times. J is TRBJ2-5 and V is TRBV24-1; D is possibly TRBD1 or TRBD2 (5 bases each). The V gene's germline CDR1 is KGHDR and CDR2 SFDVKD. The CDR3 length is 15 residues. V was clipped by 3 bases and J by 1 base, with 11 bases between them. CDR3 DNA: TGTGCCACCAGTGATCAAAGGGACGGCCAAGAGACCCAGTACTTC. Protein product: CATSDQRDGQETQYF.

CDR3 region: CASSPTGTHKAFF. In DNA form, the CDR3 reads TGTGCCAGTAGCCCGACGGGGACCCATAAAGCTTTCTTT. The V gene is TRBV19, the J gene TRBJ1-1, with D possibly being TRBD1 (5 bases). V was trimmed by 6 bases and J by 9 bases, leaving 17 bases between them. This CDR3 is 13 amino acids long. CDR1 is LNHDA, CDR2 SQIVND, per germline (reference sequence).

This clonotype was seen only a few times. This rearrangement joins TRBV6-5 to TRBJ2-1; 9 nucleotides match TRBD2. CDR3 length: 15 residues. The ends lost 8 bases at V and 7 bases at J; junction bases unmatched: 12. CDR1 and CDR2 from the germline V gene are MNHEY and SVGAGI. The CDR3 sequence: CASRTGGGARNEQFF. DNA for the CDR3: TGTGCCAGCCGGACTGGCGGGGGGGCTCGGAATGAGCAGTTCTTC.

The rearrangement uses TRBV4-2 and TRBJ2-1, with 9 bases matching TRBD2. This CDR3 has 15 residues. Germline loops: CDR1 LGHNA, CDR2 YNFKEQ. V trimming: 1 base; J trimming: 5 bases; junction bases outside the gene matches: 3. The CDR3 region is CASSQGIAGDNEQFF. CDR3 DNA: TGTGCCAGCAGCCAAGGAATAGCGGGGGACAATGAGCAGTTCTTC.